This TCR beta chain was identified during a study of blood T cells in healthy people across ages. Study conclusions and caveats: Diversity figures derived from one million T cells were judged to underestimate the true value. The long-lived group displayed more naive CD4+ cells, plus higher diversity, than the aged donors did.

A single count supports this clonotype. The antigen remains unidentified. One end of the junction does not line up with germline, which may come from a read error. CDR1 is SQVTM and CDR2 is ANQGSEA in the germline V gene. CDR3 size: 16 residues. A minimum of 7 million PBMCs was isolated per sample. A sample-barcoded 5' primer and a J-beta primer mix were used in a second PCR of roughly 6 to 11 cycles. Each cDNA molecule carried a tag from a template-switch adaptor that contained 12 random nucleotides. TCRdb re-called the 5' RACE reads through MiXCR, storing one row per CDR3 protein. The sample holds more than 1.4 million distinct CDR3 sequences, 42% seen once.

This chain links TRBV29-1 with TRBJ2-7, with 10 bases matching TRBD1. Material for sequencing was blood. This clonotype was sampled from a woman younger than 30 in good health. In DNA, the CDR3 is TGCAGCGTTGAAGGGGTACGGGACAGGGGATCCTACGGGCAGTACTTC. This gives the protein CSVEGVRDRGSYGQYF.